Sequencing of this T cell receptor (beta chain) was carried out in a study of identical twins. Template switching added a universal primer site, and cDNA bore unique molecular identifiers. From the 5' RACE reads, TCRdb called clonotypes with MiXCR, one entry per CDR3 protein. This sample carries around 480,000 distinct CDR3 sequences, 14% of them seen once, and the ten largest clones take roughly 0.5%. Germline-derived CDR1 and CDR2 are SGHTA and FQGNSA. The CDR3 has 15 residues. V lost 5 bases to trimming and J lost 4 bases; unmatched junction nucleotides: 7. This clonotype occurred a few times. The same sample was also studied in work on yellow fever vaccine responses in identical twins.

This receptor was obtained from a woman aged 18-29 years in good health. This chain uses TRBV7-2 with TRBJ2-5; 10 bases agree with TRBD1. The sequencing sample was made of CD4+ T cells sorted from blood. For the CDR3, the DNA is TGTGCCAGCAGCGGCCGACAGGGGGCTGGAGAGACCCAGTACTTC. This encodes CASSGRQGAGETQYF.